The next 14 T cell receptor beta chains were all read from a single sample in a study of neurological immune-mediated disorders (dated by TCRdb to about 2019). Interpreted using the paper, the time point label stands for: longitudinal time-point 3. The library was prepared using 5' RACE. TCRdb names Illumina HiSeq 2500 as the instrument used. TCRdb redid the processing of the public reads, applying fastp at Q25 and MiXCR, and retained in-frame beta chains. Rows matching on CDR3 protein sequence are summarized as one entry with the most common DNA and genes. The sample records approximately 89,000 distinct CDR3 sequences, about 4.5% of which are singletons. Around 5.8% of the sample is taken by the ten largest. Specimen: PBMCs. All receptors derive from a woman aged 55-70 years with multiple sclerosis.

The chain uses TRBV5-1 and TRBJ2-7; 8 nucleotides align to TRBD2. The CDR3 has 14 residues. Germline V gene data show CDR1 as SGHRS and CDR2 as YFSETQ. With 4 bases clipped from V and 4 bases from J, the junction kept 7 bases outside the gene matches. The CDR3 is CASSPITGGYEQYF. In DNA form, the CDR3 reads TGCGCCAGCAGCCCGATCACGGGGGGGTACGAGCAGTACTTC. The full variable domain, rest sourced from reference TRBV5-1 and TRBJ2-7, is KAGVTQTPRYLIKTRGQQVTLSCSPISGHRSVSWYQQTPGQGLQFLFEYFSETQRNKGNFPGRFSGRQFSNSRSEMNVSTLELGDSALYLCASSPITGGYEQYFGPGTRLTVT.

This clonotype has ten or more counts. This rearrangement joins TRBV12-3 or TRBV12-4 to TRBJ1-1; D possibly corresponds to TRBD1 (5 bases). Trimming took off 6 bases at V and 6 bases at J, with 17 bases between the two ends. This CDR3 is 14 amino acids long. CDR3 sequence reads: CASRFRVEGPEAFF. CDR3 DNA: TGTGCCAGCAGGTTCCGGGTCGAGGGACCTGAAGCTTTCTTT.

This clonotype showed up many times. This rearrangement joins TRBV6-2 or TRBV6-3 to TRBJ1-1; D may be TRBD1 (5 bases). Deletions cut 5 bases from V and 4 bases from J, with 14 bases between. The CDR3 covers 14 residues. Germline CDR1 and CDR2: MNHEY and SVGEGT. CDR3 loop: CASSTLGASTEAFF. CDR3 bases: TGTGCCAGCAGTACGCTAGGGGCAAGCACTGAAGCTTTCTTT.

The table lists this clonotype with many counts. The chain recombines TRBV4-1 with TRBJ1-5; TRBD1 matches 8 bases. The CDR3 covers 16 residues. Germline values: CDR1 MGHRA, CDR2 YSYEKL. V was pared by 3 bases and J by 4 bases, with 8 bases of the junction left unmatched. CDR3 amino acids: CASSQGDRTPNQPQHF. CDR3 DNA: TGCGCCAGCAGCCAGGGGGACAGGACCCCTAATCAGCCCCAGCATTTT.

This clonotype has a count of ten or more. The V gene is TRBV20-1, the J gene TRBJ1-1; D might be TRBD1 (5 bases). The CDR3 totals 14 residues. CDR1 is DFQATT and CDR2 is SNEGSKA in the germline V gene (reference sequence). Trimming removed 1 base from V and 4 bases from J, with 13 bases in between. The CDR3 loop reads CSARVQGVRTEAFF. The CDR3 DNA follows: TGCAGTGCTAGAGTCCAGGGAGTACGCACTGAAGCTTTCTTT.

This clonotype was detected ten times or more. The chain employs TRBV29-1 and TRBJ2-1; D remains unclear. The CDR3 has 19 residues. Per germline, CDR1 SQVTM and CDR2 ANQGSEA. Trimming cost V 0 bases and J 3 bases, with 24 bases left between them. The CDR3 loop is CSVEDNNPGRGRRYNEQFF. The CDR3 DNA reads as TGCAGCGTTGAAGATAACAACCCAGGACGCGGCCGGCGCTACAATGAGCAGTTCTTC.

The chain uses TRBV14 and TRBJ2-5; D is unclear. This CDR3 has 12 amino acids. V lost 5 bases and J 2 bases, leaving 6 bases between the germline ends. The germline gives CDR1 SGHDN, CDR2 FVKESK. The CDR3 loop reads CASSMGQETQYF. The CDR3 bases are TGTGCCAGCAGCATGGGACAAGAGACCCAGTACTTC.

This clonotype occurred many times. The CDR3 bases are TGCGCCAGCAGCTTTACGAACTCTCCATTAGGAGCTTTCTTT. Amino acids: CASSFTNSPLGAFF. This chain uses TRBV5-1 with TRBJ1-1; D call uncertain. Germline V gives CDR1 SGHRS, CDR2 YFSETQ. The CDR3 is 14 amino acids. V dropped 2 bases and J dropped 10 bases, with 18 bases sitting between them.

This clonotype was recorded at least ten times. The genes are TRBV2 and TRBJ2-7; D tentatively reads TRBD1 or TRBD2 (5 bases each). V was pared by 7 bases and J by 2 bases, with 9 bases between. The germline gives CDR1 SNHLY, CDR2 FYNNEI. The CDR3 is 12 residues long. CDR3: CASTGRTYEQYF. The CDR3 region has the DNA TGTGCCAGCACGGGGCGAACCTACGAGCAGTACTTC.

At least ten counts were recorded for this clonotype. The CDR3 DNA is TGTGCCAGCAGCACCGGGACAGGGGACAATCAGCCCCAGCATTTT. Translating it yields CASSTGTGDNQPQHF. V is TRBV27 and J is TRBJ1-5; 10 bases agree with TRBD1. J was trimmed by 3 bases and V by 6 bases; bases with no gene match: 5. The CDR3 consists of 15 residues. Germline V lookup: CDR1 MNHEY, CDR2 SMNVEV (reference sequence).

This clonotype was recorded at least ten times. The chain is built from TRBV6-2 or TRBV6-3 and TRBJ2-4; D may match TRBD1 or TRBD2 (5 bases each). Trimming took off 6 bases at V and 4 bases at J, with 13 bases between the two ends. CDR3 length equals 14 residues. Germline values: CDR1 MNHEY, CDR2 SVGEGT. Written as DNA, the CDR3 is TGTGCCAGCAGGATGGGACGGCTTAAAAACATTCAGTACTTC. Translation: CASRMGRLKNIQYF.

This clonotype was detected many times. The chain couples TRBV20-1 to TRBJ1-2; D is perhaps TRBD1 (6 bases). Between the trimmed V and J ends, which lost 3 bases and 3 bases, there was a span of 8 bases. Germline V CDR1 and CDR2: DFQATT, SNEGSKA (reference sequence). The CDR3 is made up of 12 amino acids. The CDR3 reads CSARAGDYGYTF. The CDR3 DNA follows: TGCAGTGCTAGGGCAGGGGACTATGGCTACACCTTC.

This clonotype was recorded many times. This chain joins TRBV6-6 and TRBJ1-5; possibly TRBD1 for D (6 bases). There are 14 residues in the CDR3. V lost 4 bases and J lost 6, with 13 bases in between. CDR1 MNHNY and CDR2 SVGAGI come from the germline V gene (reference sequence). The CDR3 DNA reads as TGTGCCAGCAGTTTCTCAGGAGGGGGTCAGCCCCAGCATTTT. Its translation: CASSFSGGGQPQHF.

This clonotype was counted at least ten times. The chain combines TRBV5-1 with TRBJ2-7, with 8 nucleotides matching TRBD1. The CDR3 has 15 residues. Germline V gives CDR1 SGHRS, CDR2 YFSETQ. J lost 4 bases, V lost 0 bases, and 6 bases had no gene match. In DNA form, the CDR3 reads TGCGCCAGCAGCTTGGAAGGCAGGGGGCGTTACGAGCAGTACTTC. This codes for CASSLEGRGRYEQYF.